This T cell receptor beta chain emerged from a study of blood T cell repertoires in COVID-19. In the study overall: PBMCs, B-cell-depleted T cells, or T cells provided the cDNA or gDNA that made up the material.

Deletions cut 5 bases from V and 0 bases from J, with 12 bases between. This CDR3 comprises 15 residues. Germline V gene sequence: CDR1 MDHEN, CDR2 SYDVKM. In the original processing: The authors estimated nucleated cell counts from reference gene primer amplification. Using immunoSEQ multiplex PCR, the repertoire was profiled, and TCRdb retains in-frame clones only, with some absent. That table is the source of V, J and clone size, and D and trimming were worked out from the DNA. Found here are approximately 280,000 clones, almost 85% of them singletons; the top ten hold 5.1%. This clone was observed a single time.

The sample was peripheral blood. The gene calls are TRBV28 and TRBJ2-3, with a weak D call TRBD2 (6 bases). The clonotype was recovered from a man in his fifties or sixties with active or convalescent COVID-19. CDR3 nucleotide sequence: TGTGCCAGCAGTCCTGGCGGGGCTAGCACAGATACGCAGTATTTT. Residues: CASSPGGASTDTQYF.